Listed below are T cell receptor beta chains from one sample, sequenced in a study of beta chain features in type 1 diabetes. Some clones are missing from TCRdb's copy, which holds only in-frame ones; the method was immunoSEQ multiplex PCR. In the table there are under 400,000 clones, 10% to 15% of which are singletons. Sequencing input: naive CD4+ T cells from blood. The receptors here all came from a young man in good health. The conserved cysteine and the conserved F or W are not part of the CDR3 here.

TRBJ2-1,TRBV4-1,ASSQGPGLAVYEQF
TRBJ2-4,TRBV11-1,ASSPGRAGGFKNIQY
TRBJ2-6,TRBV7-2,ASSLVASGANVLT
TRBJ2-1,TRBV7-9,ASSLVEGWGFNEQF
TRBJ1-2,TRBV5-1,ASSLAPGRGNYGYT
TRBJ1-4,TRBV30,AWSVLGAGEEKLF
TRBJ1-2,TRBV30,AWSVRGTEYGYT
TRBJ2-2,TRBV30,AWEKRGAPTTGELF
TRBJ1-4,TRBV5-6,ASSFDSPNEKLF
TRBJ1-2,TRBV19,ASSWDSSINYGYT
TRBJ1-1,TRBV7-2,ASSPQSRDTEAF
TRBJ1-2,TRBV10-2,ASTGTGRGYT
TRBJ1-2,TRBV2,ASGDRGYT
TRBJ1-2,TRBV30,AYQGGRNGYT